The source of this TCR beta chain is a study of shared T cell receptors in the human thymus. Assay used: immunoSEQ multiplex PCR; TCRdb lists only in-frame clones, some missing. Counted here are hundreds of thousands of clones, about 89% occurring once; the ten biggest clones make up roughly 0.0089%. The V gene lost 1 base and the J gene lost 3 bases, with 13 bases spanning the gap. From germline, CDR1 is SGHDT and CDR2 YYEEEE. This CDR3 is built from 16 residues. These same records also appear under a second study, on human thymus T cells. That report adds: Thymus tissue was removed during corrective cardiac surgery. Across thymic and blood repertoires, the usage of V and J genes appeared to be biased. Thymic repertoires from unrelated individuals overlapped highly, related research reported.

The TCR comes from a boy under two years old with a congenital heart defect. The sequenced material came from thymocytes. The chain uses TRBV5-6 and TRBJ2-2, with D perhaps TRBD2 (5 bases). The CDR3 DNA sequence: TGTGCCAGCAGCTTGTTATCCGGGATGCACACCGGGGAGCTGTTTTTT. Residues: CASSLLSGMHTGELFF.